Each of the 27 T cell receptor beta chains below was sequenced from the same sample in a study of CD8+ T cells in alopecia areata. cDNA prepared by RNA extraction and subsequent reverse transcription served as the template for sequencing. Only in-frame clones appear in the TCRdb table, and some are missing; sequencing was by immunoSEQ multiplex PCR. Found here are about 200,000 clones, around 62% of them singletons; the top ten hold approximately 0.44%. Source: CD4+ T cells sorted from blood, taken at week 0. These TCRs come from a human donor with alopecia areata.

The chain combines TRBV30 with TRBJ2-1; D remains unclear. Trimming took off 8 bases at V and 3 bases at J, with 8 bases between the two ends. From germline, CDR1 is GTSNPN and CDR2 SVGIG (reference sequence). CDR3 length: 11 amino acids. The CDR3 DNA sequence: TGTGCCGGGGATAACTACAATGAGCAGTTCTTC. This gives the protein CAGDNYNEQFF.

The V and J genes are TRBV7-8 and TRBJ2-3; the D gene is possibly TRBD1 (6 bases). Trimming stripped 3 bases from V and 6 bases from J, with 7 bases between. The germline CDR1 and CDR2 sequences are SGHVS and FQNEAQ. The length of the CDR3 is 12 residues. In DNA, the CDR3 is TGTGCCAGCAGCTTTCAGGGGGATACGCAGTATTTT. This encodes CASSFQGDTQYF.

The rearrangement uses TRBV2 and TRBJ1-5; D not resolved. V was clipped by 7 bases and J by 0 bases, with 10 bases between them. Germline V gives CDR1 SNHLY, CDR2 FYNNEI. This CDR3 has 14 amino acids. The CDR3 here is CASMRQHSNQPQHF. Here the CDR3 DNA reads TGTGCCAGCATGAGGCAGCATAGCAATCAGCCCCAGCATTTT.

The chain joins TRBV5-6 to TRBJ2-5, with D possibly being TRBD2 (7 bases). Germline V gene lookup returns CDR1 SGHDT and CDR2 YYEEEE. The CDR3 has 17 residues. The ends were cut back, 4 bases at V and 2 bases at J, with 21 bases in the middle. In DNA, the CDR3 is TGTGCCAGCAGCCCCCGGCGGGGGTGGACAGCACAAGAGACCCAGTACTTC. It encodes CASSPRRGWTAQETQYF.

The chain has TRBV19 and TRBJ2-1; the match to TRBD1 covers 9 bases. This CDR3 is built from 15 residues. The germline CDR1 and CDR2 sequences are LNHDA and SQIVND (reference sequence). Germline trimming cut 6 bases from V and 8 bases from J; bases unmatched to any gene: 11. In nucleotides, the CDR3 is TGTGCCAGTAGCTCGTGGGGACAGGGTCTCGATGAGCAGTTCTTC. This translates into CASSSWGQGLDEQFF. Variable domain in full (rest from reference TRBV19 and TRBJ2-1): DGGITQSPKYLFRKEGQNVTLSCEQNLNHDAMYWYRQDPGQGLRLIYYSQIVNDFQKGDIAEGYSVSREKKESFPLTVTSAQKNPTAFYLCASSSWGQGLDEQFFGPGTRLTVL.

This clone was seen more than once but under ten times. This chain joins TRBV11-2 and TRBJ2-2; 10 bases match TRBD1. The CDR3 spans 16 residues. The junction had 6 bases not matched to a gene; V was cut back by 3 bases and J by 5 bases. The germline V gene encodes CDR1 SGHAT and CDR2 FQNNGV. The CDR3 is CASSFDRGLQTGELFF. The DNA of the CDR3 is TGTGCCAGCAGCTTCGACAGGGGGCTACAAACCGGGGAGCTGTTTTTT.

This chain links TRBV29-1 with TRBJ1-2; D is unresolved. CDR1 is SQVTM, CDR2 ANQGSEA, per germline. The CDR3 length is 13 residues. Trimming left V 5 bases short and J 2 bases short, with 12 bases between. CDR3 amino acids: CSVTGIANYGYTF. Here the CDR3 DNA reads TGCAGCGTTACCGGGATCGCCAACTATGGCTACACCTTC.

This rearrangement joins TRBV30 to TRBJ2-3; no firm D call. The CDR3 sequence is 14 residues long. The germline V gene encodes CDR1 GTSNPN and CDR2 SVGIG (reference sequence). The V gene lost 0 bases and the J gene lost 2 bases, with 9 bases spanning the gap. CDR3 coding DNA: TGTGCCTGGAGTGTTGGCAGTTTCACAGATACGCAGTATTTT. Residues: CAWSVGSFTDTQYF.

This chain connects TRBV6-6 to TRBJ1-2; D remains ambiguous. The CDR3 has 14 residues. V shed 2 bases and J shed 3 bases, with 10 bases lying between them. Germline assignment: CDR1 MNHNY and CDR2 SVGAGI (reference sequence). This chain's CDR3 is CASSYGPLHYGYTF. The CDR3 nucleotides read TGTGCCAGCAGTTACGGTCCGCTCCACTATGGCTACACCTTC.

The CDR3 coding sequence is TGTGCCAGCAGGAGGGGGGAGACCCAGTACTTC. Translation: CASRRGETQYF. V usage is TRBV6-5 and J usage is TRBJ2-5; D might be TRBD1 (6 bases). Deletions cut 6 bases from V and 5 bases from J, with 7 bases between. The germline V gene has CDR1 MNHEY and CDR2 SVGAGI. The CDR3 has 11 amino acids.

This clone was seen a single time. The CDR3 DNA follows: TGTGCCATCACTAGGGACTGGTCCTACGAGCAGTACTTC. It encodes CAITRDWSYEQYF. The J gene is TRBJ2-7, the V gene TRBV10-3, with D tentatively TRBD2 (6 bases). Germline assignment: CDR1 ENHRY and CDR2 SYGVKD. CDR3 length: 13 amino acids. Trimming cost V 7 bases and J 1 base, with 11 bases left between them.

The CDR3 loop reads CASSQVVLTVYSNQPQHF. The CDR3 nucleotides read TGCGCCAGCAGCCAAGTTGTGTTAACAGTTTATAGCAATCAGCCCCAGCATTTT. The chain joins TRBV4-1 to TRBJ1-5; D is undetermined. The germline V gene encodes CDR1 MGHRA and CDR2 YSYEKL. V was shortened by 1 base and J by 0 bases, with 16 bases between the two germline ends. The CDR3 sequence is 18 residues long.

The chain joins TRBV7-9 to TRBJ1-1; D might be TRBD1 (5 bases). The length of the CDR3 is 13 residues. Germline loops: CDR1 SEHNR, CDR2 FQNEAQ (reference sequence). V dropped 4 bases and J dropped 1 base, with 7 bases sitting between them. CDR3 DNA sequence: TGTGCCAGCAGCTGGGGCGCGAACACTGAAGCTTTCTTT. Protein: CASSWGANTEAFF.

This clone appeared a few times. The CDR3 sequence is CASSFTGSTDTQYF. In DNA, the CDR3 is TGTGCCAGCAGCTTTACAGGTAGCACAGATACGCAGTATTTT. This chain links TRBV7-9 with TRBJ2-3; tentative D call: TRBD1 (5 bases). The germline CDR1 and CDR2 sequences are SEHNR and FQNEAQ (reference sequence). This CDR3 is built from 14 residues. V lost 3 bases to trimming and J lost 0 bases, with 7 bases between them. Variable domain in full (rest from reference TRBV7-9 and TRBJ2-3): DTGVSQNPRHKITKRGQNVTFRCDPISEHNRLYWYRQTLGQGPEFLTYFQNEAQLEKSRLLSDRFSAERPKGSFSTLEIQRTEQGDSAMYLCASSFTGSTDTQYFGPGTRLTVL.

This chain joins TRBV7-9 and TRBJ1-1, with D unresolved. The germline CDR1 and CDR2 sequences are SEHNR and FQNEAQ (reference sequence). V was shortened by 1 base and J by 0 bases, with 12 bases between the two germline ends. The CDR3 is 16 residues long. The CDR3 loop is CASSLVQTSMNTEAFF. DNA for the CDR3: TGTGCCAGCAGCTTAGTCCAGACCTCAATGAACACTGAAGCTTTCTTT.

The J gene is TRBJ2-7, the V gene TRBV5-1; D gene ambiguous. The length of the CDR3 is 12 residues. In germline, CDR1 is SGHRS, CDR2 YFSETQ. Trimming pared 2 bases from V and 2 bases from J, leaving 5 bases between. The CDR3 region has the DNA TGCGCCAGCAGCTTCGATACCTACGAGCAGTACTTC. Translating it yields CASSFDTYEQYF. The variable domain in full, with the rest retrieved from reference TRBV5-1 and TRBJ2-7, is KAGVTQTPRYLIKTRGQQVTLSCSPISGHRSVSWYQQTPGQGLQFLFEYFSETQRNKGNFPGRFSGRQFSNSRSEMNVSTLELGDSALYLCASSFDTYEQYFGPGTRLTVT.

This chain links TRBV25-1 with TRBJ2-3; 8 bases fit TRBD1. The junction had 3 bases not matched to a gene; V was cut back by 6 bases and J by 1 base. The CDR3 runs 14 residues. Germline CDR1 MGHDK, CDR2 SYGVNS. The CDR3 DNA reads TGTGCCAGCAGAAAGACAGGGGGCACAGATACGCAGTATTTT. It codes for CASRKTGGTDTQYF.

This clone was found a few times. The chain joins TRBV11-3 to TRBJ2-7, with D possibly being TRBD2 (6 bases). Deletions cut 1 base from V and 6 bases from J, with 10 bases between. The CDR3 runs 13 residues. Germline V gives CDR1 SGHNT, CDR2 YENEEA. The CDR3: CASSLGGGVEQYF. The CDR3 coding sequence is TGTGCCAGCAGCTTAGGAGGCGGGGTCGAGCAGTACTTC.

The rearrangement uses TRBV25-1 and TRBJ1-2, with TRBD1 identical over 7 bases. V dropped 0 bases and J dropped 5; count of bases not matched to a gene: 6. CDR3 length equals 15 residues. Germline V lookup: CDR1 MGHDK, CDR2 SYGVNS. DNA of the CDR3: TGTGCCAGCAGTGAATATAGACAGGGTTTGTATGGCTACACCTTC. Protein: CASSEYRQGLYGYTF.

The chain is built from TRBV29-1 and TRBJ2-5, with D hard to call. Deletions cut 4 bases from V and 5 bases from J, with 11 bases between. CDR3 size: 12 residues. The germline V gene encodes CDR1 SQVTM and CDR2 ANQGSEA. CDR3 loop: CSVVAPGETQYF. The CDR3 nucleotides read TGCAGCGTTGTAGCTCCAGGCGAGACCCAGTACTTC. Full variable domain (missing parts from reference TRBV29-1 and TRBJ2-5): SAVISQKPSRDICQRGTSLTIQCQVDSQVTMMFWYRQQPGQSLTLIATANQGSEATYESGFVIDKFPISRPNLTFSTLTVSNMSPEDSSIYLCSVVAPGETQYFGPGTRLLVL.

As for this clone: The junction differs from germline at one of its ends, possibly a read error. CDR3 loop: CASSLTVLSGAAFF. For the CDR3, the DNA is TGCGCCAGCAGCTTGACTGTGTTGTCAGGAGCGGCCTTCTTC. The chain has TRBV5-1 and TRBJ2-7, with D perhaps TRBD2 (5 bases). The CDR3 extends over 14 amino acids. Germline assignment: CDR1 SGHRS and CDR2 YFSETQ.

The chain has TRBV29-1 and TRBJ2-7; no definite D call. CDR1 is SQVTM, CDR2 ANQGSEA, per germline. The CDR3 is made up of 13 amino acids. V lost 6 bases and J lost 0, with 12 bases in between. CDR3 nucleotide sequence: TGCAGCGTGGGCCCCCGAGGCTCCTACGAGCAGTACTTC. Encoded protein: CSVGPRGSYEQYF.

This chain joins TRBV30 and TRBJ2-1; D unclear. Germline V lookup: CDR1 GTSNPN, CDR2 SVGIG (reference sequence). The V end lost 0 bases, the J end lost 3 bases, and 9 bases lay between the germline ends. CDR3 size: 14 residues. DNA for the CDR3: TGTGCCTGGAGTGTACAGCGAGTCTACAATGAGCAGTTCTTC. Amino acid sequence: CAWSVQRVYNEQFF.

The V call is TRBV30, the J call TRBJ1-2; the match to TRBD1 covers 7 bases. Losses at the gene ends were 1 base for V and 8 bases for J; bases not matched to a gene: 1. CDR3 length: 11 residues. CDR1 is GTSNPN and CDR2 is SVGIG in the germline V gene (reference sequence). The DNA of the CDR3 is TGTGCCTGGAGTGGACAGGGAGGCTACACCTTC. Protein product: CAWSGQGGYTF.

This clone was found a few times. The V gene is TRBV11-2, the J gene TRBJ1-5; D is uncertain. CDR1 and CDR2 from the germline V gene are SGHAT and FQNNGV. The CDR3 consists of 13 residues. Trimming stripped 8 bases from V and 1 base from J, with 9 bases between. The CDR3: CASGQQSNQPQHF. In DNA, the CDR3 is TGTGCCAGCGGCCAACAAAGCAATCAGCCCCAGCATTTT.

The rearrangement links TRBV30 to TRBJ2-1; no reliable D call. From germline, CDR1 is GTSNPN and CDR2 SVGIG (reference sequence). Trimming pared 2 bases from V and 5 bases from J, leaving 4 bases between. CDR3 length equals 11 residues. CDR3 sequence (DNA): TGTGCCTGGAGTATTAACAATGAGCAGTTCTTC. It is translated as CAWSINNEQFF.

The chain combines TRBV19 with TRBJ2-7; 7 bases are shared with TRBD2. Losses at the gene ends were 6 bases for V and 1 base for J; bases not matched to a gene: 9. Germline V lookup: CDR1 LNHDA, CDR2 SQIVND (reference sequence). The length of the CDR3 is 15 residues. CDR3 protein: CASRSAGDESYEQYF. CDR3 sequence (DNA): TGTGCCAGTAGATCCGCGGGGGACGAATCCTACGAGCAGTACTTC.